One sample yielded the 23 T cell receptor beta chains listed below, sequenced in a study of technical replicates of blood from several donors. Some clones are missing from TCRdb's copy, which holds only in-frame ones; the method was immunoSEQ multiplex PCR. The sample carries approximately 81,000 clones, roughly 77% recorded once. The sample taken for sequencing was PBMCs. These receptors were obtained from a human donor in good health. Some clones in this sample may be carry-over from other donors' samples.

The rearrangement links TRBV6-1 to TRBJ2-7; tentatively, D is TRBD2 (5 bases). Trimming pared 9 bases from V and 4 bases from J, leaving 22 bases between. The germline CDR1 and CDR2 sequences are MNHNS and SASEGT. CDR3 length: 15 amino acids. The CDR3 reads CASSEGPSEQYEQYF. The CDR3, as DNA: TGTGCCAGTAGCGAGGGCCCAAGCGAACAATACGAGCAGTACTTC.

The rearrangement links TRBV29-1 to TRBJ1-2, with D perhaps TRBD1 (5 bases). Germline CDR1 is SQVTM and CDR2 is ANQGSEA. Trimming removed 4 bases from V and 3 bases from J, with 12 bases in between. The CDR3 runs 13 residues. CDR3 nucleotides: TGCAGCGTTGGGCCCCAGGGATACTATGGCTACACCTTC. Translated: CSVGPQGYYGYTF.

In this sample, this clone turned up once. The rearrangement joins TRBV5-4 to TRBJ2-3; TRBD2 matches at 7 bases. The CDR3 runs 13 residues. Germline V gene sequence: CDR1 SGHNT, CDR2 YYREEE (reference sequence). J lost 11 bases, V lost 2 bases, and 8 bases had no gene match. The CDR3 is CASSFSREEGQYF. CDR3 sequence (DNA): TGTGCCAGCAGCTTCTCCCGGGAGGAAGGGCAGTATTTT.

The V gene is TRBV7-9, the J gene TRBJ2-4; 9 bases map to TRBD1. The CDR3 is 16 amino acids. The J segment lost 8 bases and the V segment lost 2 bases, leaving 10 bases of the junction unmatched. Germline loops: CDR1 SEHNR, CDR2 FQNEAQ (reference sequence). The CDR3 reads CASSLSPGQGEDIQYF. The CDR3 DNA reads TGTGCCAGCAGCTTATCTCCGGGACAGGGAGAAGACATTCAGTACTTC.

The chain has TRBV25-1 and TRBJ1-2, with TRBD1 as a possible D gene (6 bases). Trimming cost V 3 bases and J 5 bases, with 16 bases left between them. CDR3 size: 15 residues. CDR1 is MGHDK and CDR2 is SYGVNS in the germline V gene. This chain's CDR3 is CASSDPDRTPYGYTF. In nucleotides, the CDR3 is TGTGCCAGCAGTGACCCGGACAGAACCCCTTATGGCTACACCTTC.

This chain joins TRBV5-4 and TRBJ2-3; no reliable D call. V was shortened by 4 bases and J by 3 bases, with 6 bases between the two germline ends. This CDR3 comprises 12 residues. Germline CDR1 and CDR2: SGHNT and YYREEE (reference sequence). CDR3 in DNA: TGTGCCAGCAGCGATGCGACAGATACGCAGTATTTT. This codes for CASSDATDTQYF.

V gene TRBV13 combines with J gene TRBJ2-3; TRBD2 matches at 11 bases. J gave up 4 bases and V 5 bases, and 11 bases lay outside the gene matches. The CDR3 length is 17 residues. Germline assignment: CDR1 PRHDT and CDR2 FYEKMQ (reference sequence). The CDR3: CASSTRTISGGADTQYF. The CDR3 bases are TGTGCCAGCAGCACTCGGACTATTAGCGGGGGGGCAGATACGCAGTATTTT.

The rearrangement uses TRBV4-3 and TRBJ2-2, with 9 nucleotides matching TRBD2. The CDR3 runs to 16 residues. Germline trimming cut 6 bases from V and 7 bases from J; bases unmatched to any gene: 12. CDR1 and CDR2 (germline): LGHNA, YSLEER. In DNA form, the CDR3 reads TGCGCCAGCAGTCAGCTAGCGGGATCCGGGGGCGGGGAGCTGTTTTTT. Amino acids: CASSQLAGSGGGELFF.

CDR3 nucleotides: TGTGCCAGCAGCCAAATGACAAGTACCGGGGAGCTGTTTTTT. Translated, it gives CASSQMTSTGELFF. V usage is TRBV4-2 and J usage is TRBJ2-2; no firm D call. Trimming removed 2 bases at V and 5 bases at J, with 9 bases between. Per the germline V gene, CDR1 is LGHNA and CDR2 is YNFKEQ. CDR3 length: 14 amino acids.

The sample holds one count of this clone. This sequence joins TRBV5-5 and TRBJ2-3; TRBD2 might be the D (5 bases). The germline V gene encodes CDR1 SGHKS and CDR2 YYEKEE (reference sequence). Trimming shortened V by 1 base and J by 0 bases, and 12 bases separated the two germline ends. CDR3 length: 16 amino acids. The CDR3: CASSLKGGPSTDTQYF. The CDR3 DNA reads TGTGCCAGCAGCTTGAAGGGCGGGCCTAGCACAGATACGCAGTATTTT.

V gene TRBV6-1 combines with J gene TRBJ2-5, with 13 bases lining up with TRBD2. Germline V gene sequence: CDR1 MNHNS, CDR2 SASEGT. Trimming removed 1 base from V and 4 bases from J; junction bases left unmatched: 0. There are 15 residues in the CDR3. The CDR3 sequence is CASSEGTSGGETQYF. The CDR3 bases are TGTGCCAGCAGTGAAGGGACTAGCGGGGGAGAGACCCAGTACTTC.

This clone was counted between two and nine times. V is TRBV7-6 and J is TRBJ1-1; D is uncertain. The CDR3 has 13 amino acids. V was cut by 5 bases and J by 5 bases, with 12 bases left in between. Germline values: CDR1 SGHVS, CDR2 FNYEAQ. CDR3 DNA sequence: TGTGCCAGCAGCAAGCAAGAGAGGACTGAAGCTTTCTTT. This sequence encodes CASSKQERTEAFF.

The chain uses TRBV6-1 and TRBJ2-5, with unresolved D. This CDR3 spans 11 amino acids. The ends were cut back, 4 bases at V and 9 bases at J, with 9 bases in the middle. CDR1 and CDR2 from the germline V gene are MNHNS and SASEGT. As DNA, the CDR3 is TGTGCCAGCAGTGCGGTGGAGTCCCAGTACTTC. It is translated as CASSAVESQYF.

The gene calls are TRBV11-1 and TRBJ1-2, with 7 bases fitting TRBD1. With 4 bases clipped from V and 8 bases from J, the junction kept 13 bases outside the gene matches. CDR1 and CDR2 from the germline V gene are SGHAT and FQDESV (reference sequence). This CDR3 is built from 15 residues. The CDR3 spells CASSYCETGWVGYTF. In DNA, the CDR3 is TGTGCCAGCAGCTATTGTGAGACAGGGTGGGTAGGCTACACCTTC. The whole variable domain, remainder taken from reference TRBV11-1 and TRBJ1-2, is EAEVAQSPRYKITEKSQAVAFWCDPISGHATLYWYRQILGQGPELLVQFQDESVVDDSQLPKDRFSAERLKGVDSTLKIQPAELGDSAMYLCASSYCETGWVGYTFGSGTRLTVV.

V and J are TRBV7-9 and TRBJ2-3; 7 bases line up with TRBD2. Unmatched junction bases numbered 3, after V lost 5 bases and J lost 4 bases. The CDR3 has 13 amino acids. Germline V gives CDR1 SEHNR, CDR2 FQNEAQ (reference sequence). CDR3 amino acids: CASSRREADTQYF. For the CDR3, the DNA is TGTGCCAGCAGCCGCCGGGAGGCAGATACGCAGTATTTT.

This clone was seen just once. The chain uses TRBV7-9 and TRBJ2-3; D remains unclear. The CDR3 length is 14 residues. Germline V gene data show CDR1 as SEHNR and CDR2 as FQNEAQ (reference sequence). V dropped 2 bases and J dropped 0 bases, with 6 bases sitting between them. The CDR3 loop is CASSLQYSTDTQYF. The CDR3 nucleotides are TGTGCCAGCAGCTTACAGTATAGCACAGATACGCAGTATTTT.

V and J are TRBV7-9 and TRBJ2-7; a possible D gene is TRBD2 (5 bases). From germline, CDR1 is SEHNR and CDR2 FQNEAQ (reference sequence). The length of the CDR3 is 14 residues. Trimming removed 4 bases from V and 3 bases from J, with 13 bases in between. CDR3 DNA: TGTGCCAGCAGCTCCGGGATGATATTCTACGAGCAGTACTTC. Protein: CASSSGMIFYEQYF.

This chain joins TRBV18 and TRBJ2-3, with unresolved D. This CDR3 has 13 residues. Trimming stripped 3 bases from V and 4 bases from J, with 8 bases between. Germline CDR1 reads KGHSH; CDR2 reads LQKENI. CDR3 sequence reads: CASSPRDADTQYF. CDR3 DNA: TGTGCCAGCTCACCTAGAGATGCAGATACGCAGTATTTT.

The sample holds a few counts of this clone. The chain combines TRBV18 with TRBJ1-1, with D possibly being TRBD1 (6 bases). The CDR3 length is 13 residues. V was shortened by 5 bases and J by 4 bases, with 11 bases between the two germline ends. Germline loops: CDR1 KGHSH, CDR2 LQKENI. As DNA, the CDR3 is TGTGCCAGCTCAACAGGGTTGGTCACTGAAGCTTTCTTT. This translates into CASSTGLVTEAFF.

The table lists this clone with a few counts. The chain recombines TRBV28 with TRBJ2-7, with 7 nucleotides matching TRBD1. J gave up 3 bases and V 5 bases, and 4 bases lay outside the gene matches. Per germline, CDR1 MDHEN and CDR2 SYDVKM. The CDR3 covers 13 residues. The CDR3 spells CASSKTGIYEQYF. The CDR3 nucleotides read TGTGCCAGCAGTAAGACAGGGATCTACGAGCAGTACTTC. Full variable domain (missing parts from reference TRBV28 and TRBJ2-7): DVKVTQSSRYLVKRTGEKVFLECVQDMDHENMFWYRQDPGLGLRLIYFSYDVKMKEKGDIPEGYSVSREKKERFSLILESASTNQTSMYLCASSKTGIYEQYFGPGTRLTVT.

The rearrangement links TRBV7-9 to TRBJ1-1; D perhaps matches TRBD1 (5 bases). Trimming shortened V by 6 bases and J by 3 bases, and 11 bases separated the two germline ends. The germline V gene has CDR1 SEHNR and CDR2 FQNEAQ (reference sequence). This CDR3 contains 13 residues. CDR3 DNA: TGTGCCAGCAGGTTGCCAGGGTACACTGAAGCTTTCTTT. Amino acid sequence: CASRLPGYTEAFF.

This clone was counted a few times. CDR3 DNA: TGTGCCAGCAGCTTTATCGGGAACTATGGCTACACCTTC. This gives the protein CASSFIGNYGYTF. This chain links TRBV5-6 with TRBJ1-2; D unclear. The CDR3 length is 13 residues. Germline loops: CDR1 SGHDT, CDR2 YYEEEE. Trimming removed 2 bases at V and 2 bases at J, with 7 bases between.

The rearrangement joins TRBV5-5 to TRBJ1-6, with 7 bases matching TRBD1. Germline V gene sequence: CDR1 SGHKS, CDR2 YYEKEE (reference sequence). The CDR3 has 16 residues. V shed 3 bases, J shed 3 bases, and the junction held 6 bases outside the gene matches. This CDR3 is CASSSVRTGYNSPLHF. The DNA for the CDR3 is TGTGCCAGCAGCTCCGTTCGGACAGGCTATAATTCACCCCTCCACTTT.